This T cell receptor (beta chain) was observed in a study of T-cell memory formation after mild COVID-19 (TCRdb year 2021). Background for the entire study: TCR sequence clusters from the two donors were largely donor specific. Longitudinal TCRalpha and TCRbeta repertoire sequencing tracked T-cell clones expanding and contracting after mild COVID-19 in a couple of donors. The cohort comprised two young, previously healthy adult volunteers, one female and one male.

This clonotype occurred many times. The antigen this receptor binds is unknown. No base qualities exist here, and no much larger clone lies one base off it. Ficoll-Paque density gradient centrifugation was used to isolate PBMCs. Paper-wide results and their limitations: SARS-CoV-2 specificity was not confirmed for the second-wave clones peaking on day 37. Only two mild cases were covered by the study, and larger cohorts that include severe cases with pre-infection samples were considered necessary. From day 15 to 85, contracting clones showed balanced CD4/CD8 phenotypes, whereas a second wave of clones that expanded from day 15 to 37 leaned towards CD4+. Contracting CD4+ clones were found mainly in CM and EM memory subsets, while CD8+ clones were enriched in EMRA. Some responding clones were detected in pre-infection memory, suggesting pre-existing cross-reactive memory T cells joined the SARS-CoV-2 response.

Sequencing was performed on an Illumina NovaSeq 6000. cDNA libraries for TCRalpha and TCRbeta were prepared by 5'RACE using constant-segment primers, with sample barcodes and unique molecular identifiers added. Trizol reagent was used to extract RNA from every sample. Libraries were amplified in two PCR steps, with a second sample barcode and Illumina TruSeq adapters added in the second step. Libraries were sequenced on an Illumina NovaSeq with 2 x 150 bp paired-end reads. The study's own analysis went as follows. Reads were demultiplexed and collapsed into UMI-guided consensus sequences with migec v1.2.7. Using mixcr v2.1.11, UMI consensuses were aligned to TRA and TRB V and J templates and then assembled into clonotypes. Clonotypes were classified as expanded or contracted when called significant by both edgeR and NoisET, with noise models trained on biological replicates. For edgeR calls, the thresholds were a false discovery rate-adjusted p below 0.01 and a log2 fold-change of 1. As an exploratory analysis of dynamics, max-normalized trajectories of the 1000 most abundant clonotypes were examined with PCA combined with hierarchical clustering. Separately sequenced CD4+ and CD8+ repertoires were used to assign the CD4 or CD8 phenotype of responding clones. TCRdb ran its own pipeline on the public reads, namely fastp trimming at Q25 and MiXCR clone calling, and kept in-frame beta chains. Duplicate CDR3 protein sequences are folded into a single record with the most common DNA and genes. TCRdb's processing, not the authors', yielded these V and J calls. In all, the sample holds 540,000 or so distinct CDR3 sequences, and about a fifth of those were seen once. The ten largest account for under 15% of the sample.

Material for sequencing was PBMCs or a T cell subset sorted from them (not recorded which). The receptor was isolated from an adult woman who had mild COVID-19 (a few samples of this study predate the infection). The sample titles of this study are shuffled in the database, so cell type and time point are left out; the donor was told from shared clones.

The CDR3 protein is CASSPGHANTGELFF. The nucleotide sequence reads TGCGCCAGCTCACCGGGACACGCAAACACCGGGGAGCTGTTTTTT. This chain is built from TRBV5-1 and TRBJ2-2, with a weak D call of TRBD1 (6 bases match). The CDR3 numbers 15 residues from cysteine through phenylalanine. The kept DNA is CDR3 alone, 45 bases in frame from the first base. V drops 7 bases and J drops 2 bases, leaving 15 bases in between. From a lookup of the germline V gene, CDR1 and CDR2 are SGHRS and YFSETQ.